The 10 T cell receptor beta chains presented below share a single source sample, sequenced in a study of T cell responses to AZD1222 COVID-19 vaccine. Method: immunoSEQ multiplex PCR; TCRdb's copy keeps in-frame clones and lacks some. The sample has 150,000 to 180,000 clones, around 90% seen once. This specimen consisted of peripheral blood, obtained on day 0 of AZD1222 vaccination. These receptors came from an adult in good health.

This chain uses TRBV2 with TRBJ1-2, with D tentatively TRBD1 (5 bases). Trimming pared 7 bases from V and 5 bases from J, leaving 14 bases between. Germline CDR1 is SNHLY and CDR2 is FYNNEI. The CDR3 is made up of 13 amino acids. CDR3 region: CASNRAGGYGYTF. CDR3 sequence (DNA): TGTGCCAGCAATCGGGCTGGGGGATATGGCTACACCTTC.

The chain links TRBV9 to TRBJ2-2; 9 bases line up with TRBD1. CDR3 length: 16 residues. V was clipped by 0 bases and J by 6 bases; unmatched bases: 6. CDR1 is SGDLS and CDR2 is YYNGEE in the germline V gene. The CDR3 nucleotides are TGTGCCAGCAGCGTAGCCCCACAGGGGGCATCCGGGGAGCTGTTTTTT. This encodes CASSVAPQGASGELFF.

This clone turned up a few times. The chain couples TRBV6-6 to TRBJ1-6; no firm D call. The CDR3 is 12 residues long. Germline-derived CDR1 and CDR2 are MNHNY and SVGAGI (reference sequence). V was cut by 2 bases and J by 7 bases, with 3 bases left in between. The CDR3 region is CASSYRNSPLHF. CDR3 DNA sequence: TGTGCCAGCAGTTACCGGAATTCACCCCTCCACTTT.

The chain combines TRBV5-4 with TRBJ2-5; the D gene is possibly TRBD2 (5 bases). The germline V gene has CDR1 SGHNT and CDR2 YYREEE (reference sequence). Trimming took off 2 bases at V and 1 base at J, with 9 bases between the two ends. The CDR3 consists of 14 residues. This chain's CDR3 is CASSFNRGQETQYF. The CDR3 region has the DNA TGTGCCAGCAGCTTTAATCGGGGCCAAGAGACCCAGTACTTC.

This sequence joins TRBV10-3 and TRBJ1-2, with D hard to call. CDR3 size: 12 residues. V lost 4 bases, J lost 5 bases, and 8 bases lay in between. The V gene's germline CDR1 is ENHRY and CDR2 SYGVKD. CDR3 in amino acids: CAISGLGYGYTF. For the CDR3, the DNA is TGTGCCATCAGTGGTTTGGGATATGGCTACACCTTC.

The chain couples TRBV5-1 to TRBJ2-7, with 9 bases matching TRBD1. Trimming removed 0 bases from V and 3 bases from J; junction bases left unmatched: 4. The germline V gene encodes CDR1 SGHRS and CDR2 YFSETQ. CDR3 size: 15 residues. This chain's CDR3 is CASSLGGTGNYEQYF. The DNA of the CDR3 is TGCGCCAGCAGCTTGGGTGGGACAGGGAACTACGAGCAGTACTTC.

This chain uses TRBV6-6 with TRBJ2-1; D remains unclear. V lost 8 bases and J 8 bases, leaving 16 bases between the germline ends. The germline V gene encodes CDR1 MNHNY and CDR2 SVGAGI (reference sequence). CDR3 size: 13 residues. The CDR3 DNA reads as TGTGCCAGCCGAGGCCACGTAGGCGATGAGCAGTTCTTC. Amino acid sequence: CASRGHVGDEQFF.

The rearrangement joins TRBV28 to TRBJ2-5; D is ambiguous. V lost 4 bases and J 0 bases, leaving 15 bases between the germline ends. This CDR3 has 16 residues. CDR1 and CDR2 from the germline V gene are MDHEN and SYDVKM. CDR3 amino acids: CASSSDSQEYQETQYF. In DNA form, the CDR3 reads TGTGCCAGCAGTTCCGATTCGCAAGAGTACCAAGAGACCCAGTACTTC. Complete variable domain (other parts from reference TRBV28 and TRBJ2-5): DVKVTQSSRYLVKRTGEKVFLECVQDMDHENMFWYRQDPGLGLRLIYFSYDVKMKEKGDIPEGYSVSREKKERFSLILESASTNQTSMYLCASSSDSQEYQETQYFGPGTRLLVL.

CDR3 protein: CASSVGSGAAYNEQFF. The CDR3 DNA sequence: TGTGCCAGCAGCGTAGGTAGCGGGGCGGCCTACAATGAGCAGTTCTTC. This sequence joins TRBV9 and TRBJ2-1; 8 bases agree with TRBD2. CDR1 and CDR2 (germline): SGDLS, YYNGEE. The junction had 4 bases not matched to a gene; V was cut back by 0 bases and J by 2 bases. There are 16 residues in the CDR3. The entire variable domain, with the rest obtained from reference TRBV9 and TRBJ2-1, is as follows: DSGVTQTPKHLITATGQRVTLRCSPRSGDLSVYWYQQSLDQGLQFLIQYYNGEERAKGNILERFSAQQFPDLHSELNLSSLELGDSALYFCASSVGSGAAYNEQFFGPGTRLTVL.

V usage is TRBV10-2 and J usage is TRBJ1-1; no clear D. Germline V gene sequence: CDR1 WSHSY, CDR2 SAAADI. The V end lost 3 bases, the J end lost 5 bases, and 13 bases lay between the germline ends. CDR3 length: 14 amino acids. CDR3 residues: CASSDERPATEAFF. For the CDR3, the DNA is TGCGCCAGCAGTGATGAACGGCCAGCTACTGAAGCTTTCTTT.